A selection of T cell receptor beta chains follows, all from one sample in a study of long-term antiretroviral therapy in people with HIV. Profiling relied on immunoSEQ multiplex PCR, and the TCRdb table lists in-frame clones only, not all of them. The repertoire holds about 30,000 clones, roughly 96% seen once, with around 7.9% in the top ten. Sequencing used unsorted PBMCs, obtained 5.3 years after starting antiretroviral therapy. These receptors were taken from a young man with HIV. CDR3s include the opening cysteine and the closing phenylalanine or tryptophan.

cdr3_aa j_call cdr3_length v_call
CASSLGGGFGDGYTF TRBJ1-2 15 TRBV7-3
CASSEDWGSLSRYGYTF TRBJ1-2 17 TRBV5-8
CASSRSGGRDEQYF TRBJ2-7 14 TRBV7-3
CASRQGPPYNEQFF TRBJ2-1 14 TRBV7-2
CAASADDYGYTF TRBJ1-2 12 TRBV10-3
CASSLFGGEQFF TRBJ2-1 12 TRBV5-1
CASSLDWGSYEQYF . 14 TRBV5-6
CASSPPPRRSNEQFF TRBJ2-1 15 TRBV7-2
CASSSTDGYTF TRBJ1-2 11 TRBV7-9
CASSSGDETQYF TRBJ2-5 12 TRBV6-5
CASSTSIGGGLYNEQFF TRBJ2-1 17 TRBV19
CASSLPGSGGKLFF TRBJ1-4 14 TRBV28
CASSLDPGQRQNTEAFF TRBJ1-1 17 TRBV9
CASSFYITDTQYF TRBJ2-3 13 TRBV7-2
CASSYSRGYNSPLHF TRBJ1-6 15 TRBV6-6
CATSSGFQGAQGQPQHF TRBJ1-5 17 TRBV15
CASSFLGGEGYTF TRBJ1-2 13 TRBV6-5
CSVEWGAGETQYF TRBJ2-5 13 TRBV29-1
CASSSTDRGNDEQFF TRBJ2-1 15 TRBV7-9
CASSSRVTEAFF TRBJ1-1 12 TRBV7-8
CASSHRGQGAGTDTQYF TRBJ2-3 17 TRBV9
CASSSGGAWETQYF TRBJ2-5 14 TRBV7-9
CASSFGPVSTPNTEAFF TRBJ1-1 17 TRBV7-3
CASSIGSGRNIQYF TRBJ2-4 14 TRBV19
CASSRTGGATNEKLFF TRBJ1-4 16 TRBV5-4
CASSLKTIYTIYF TRBJ1-3 13 TRBV13
CASSPDRVHEQYF TRBJ2-7 13 TRBV6-6
CASSGPQGGGELFF TRBJ2-2 14 TRBV9
CASSPNLRDNEQFF TRBJ2-1 14 TRBV7-9